Listed below are T cell receptor beta chains from one sample, sequenced in a study of T cells in Graves' hyperthyroidism and ophthalmopathy. TCRdb reprocessed the multiplex PCR reads with MiXCR, giving one entry per CDR3 protein. The data show over 700,000 distinct CDR3 sequences, more than 30% seen once. Sequenced material: blood. All receptors come from a man aged 18 to 29 with Graves' hyperthyroidism. CDR3s include the opening cysteine and the closing phenylalanine or tryptophan. The D gene is left open where the match is weak. Part of the rows lack a size; the others show once, few, many or a class for expanded clones.

size: -
D: TRBD1
J: TRBJ2-7
V: TRBV25-1
DNA: TGTGCCAGCAGTTACTCGATAGGGACAGGGGTTGACGAGCAGTACTTC
CDR3: CASSYSIGTGVDEQYF

size: -
D: -
J: TRBJ2-7
V: TRBV5-4
DNA: TGTGCCAGCAGCCGGGACGGGAGAAGCTCCTACGAGCAGTACTTC
CDR3: CASSRDGRSSYEQYF

size: few
D: -
J: TRBJ1-4
V: TRBV5-6
DNA: TGTGCCAGCACCCTTGGGGCCGGGGATGAAAAACTGTTTTTT
CDR3: CASTLGAGDEKLFF

size: few
D: TRBD1
J: TRBJ1-2
V: TRBV12-3/TRBV12-4
DNA: TGTGCCAGCAGCCTTCCCGGGACAGACGGTCCGGGCTACACCTTC
CDR3: CASSLPGTDGPGYTF

size: once
D: -
J: TRBJ1-4
V: TRBV2
DNA: TGTGCCAGCAGCCCAGGTGGAAAGAATGAAAAACTGTTTTTT
CDR3: CASSPGGKNEKLFF

size: -
D: TRBD2
J: TRBJ2-2
V: TRBV7-2
DNA: TGTGCCAGCAGCTCGGGACTAGCGGGAGGAGGGAACACCGGGGAGCTGTTTTTT
CDR3: CASSSGLAGGGNTGELFF

size: -
D: -
J: TRBJ2-5
V: TRBV5-4
DNA: TGTGCCAGCAGCTTGGTGGTGGACCAAGAGACCCAGTACTTC
CDR3: CASSLVVDQETQYF

size: -
D: TRBD1
J: TRBJ1-2
V: TRBV5-1
DNA: TGCGCCAGCAGCTTGAGGGGACAGGGTGGTTCTCGTGGCTACACCTTC
CDR3: CASSLRGQGGSRGYTF

size: few
D: -
J: TRBJ1-1
V: TRBV24-1
DNA: TGTGCCACCAGTGGGGGTCCCATACAGACCCTCACTGAAGCTTTCTTT
CDR3: CATSGGPIQTLTEAFF

size: -
D: -
J: TRBJ1-2
V: TRBV29-1
DNA: TGCAGCGTTGAGAGGAAGAGGGCCGGCTACACCTTC
CDR3: CSVERKRAGYTF

size: -
D: -
J: TRBJ1-2
V: TRBV3-1
DNA: TGTGCCAGCAGCCAAGATCCCAACCGGGGTTTTGGCTACACCTTC
CDR3: CASSQDPNRGFGYTF

size: -
D: TRBD1
J: TRBJ2-5
V: TRBV5-1
DNA: TGCGCCAGCAGCTTGGCGACAGGGGACCAAGAGACCCAGTACTTC
CDR3: CASSLATGDQETQYF

size: many
D: -
J: TRBJ2-7
V: TRBV7-8
DNA: TGTGCCAGCAGCGCCTTCCGGGACGGCTACGAGCAGTACTTC
CDR3: CASSAFRDGYEQYF

size: -
D: -
J: TRBJ1-2
V: TRBV6-5
DNA: TGTGCCAGCAATTACAACGGAGCAGGGTTGGGTGGCTACACCTTC
CDR3: CASNYNGAGLGGYTF

size: -
D: -
J: TRBJ2-7
V: TRBV29-1
DNA: TGCAGCGCCTGGACCGGCGTGAGTGAGCAGTACTTC
CDR3: CSAWTGVSEQYF

size: -
D: TRBD1
J: TRBJ2-7
V: TRBV12-5
DNA: TGTGCTAGTGGGAGACAGGGCCCTACCTACGAGCAGTACTTC
CDR3: CASGRQGPTYEQYF

size: many
D: -
J: TRBJ2-7
V: TRBV5-1
DNA: TGCGCCAGCAGCTTGGTGACGGACGCCAACGAGCAGTACTTC
CDR3: CASSLVTDANEQYF

size: few
D: -
J: TRBJ2-5
V: TRBV20-1
DNA: TGCAGTGCTACCTTAAATACTGGGGGGGAGACCCAGTACTTC
CDR3: CSATLNTGGETQYF

size: -
D: -
J: TRBJ2-5
V: TRBV2
DNA: TGTGCCAGCAGTTCGGACGATGGAGAGACCCAGTACTTC
CDR3: CASSSDDGETQYF

size: once
D: -
J: TRBJ2-7
V: TRBV6-2/TRBV6-3
DNA: TGTGCCAGCAGTTACTTTGTAGACGAGCAGTACTTC
CDR3: CASSYFVDEQYF

size: -
D: -
J: TRBJ2-2
V: TRBV2
DNA: TGTGCCAGCAGTGATGGTTTCCCGCAACCCGGGGAGCTGTTTTTT
CDR3: CASSDGFPQPGELFF

size: once
D: -
J: TRBJ2-6
V: TRBV28
DNA: TGTGCCAGCACTAAACACCACTCTGGGGCCAACGTCCTGACTTTC
CDR3: CASTKHHSGANVLTF

size: few
D: -
J: TRBJ1-6
V: TRBV6-5
DNA: TGTGCCAGCAATCCTCGCAGGGGACGATACCCATCACCCCTCCACTTT
CDR3: CASNPRRGRYPSPLHF

size: -
D: -
J: TRBJ2-7
V: TRBV10-3
DNA: TGTGCCATCAGTGGTCGACATTCTGGCGGGGCCTACGAGCAGTACTTC
CDR3: CAISGRHSGGAYEQYF

size: -
D: TRBD1
J: TRBJ1-2
V: TRBV10-3
DNA: TGTGCCATCAGTGATGGGGGACAGGGGGATGGCTACACCTTC
CDR3: CAISDGGQGDGYTF

size: many
D: TRBD1
J: TRBJ1-1
V: TRBV2
DNA: TGTGCCAGCAGTGCACTCCGGGACAGGGTATCCGAAGCTTTCTTT
CDR3: CASSALRDRVSEAFF

size: few
D: TRBD1
J: TRBJ2-2
V: TRBV7-9
DNA: TGTGCCAGCAGCTCGAGGAGGACAGGGATCGGGGAGCTGTTTTTT
CDR3: CASSSRRTGIGELFF

size: -
D: -
J: TRBJ1-1
V: TRBV7-9
DNA: TGTGCCAGCAGCTTGATCGAAGTCGGCACTGAAGCTTTCTTT
CDR3: CASSLIEVGTEAFF

size: -
D: TRBD1
J: TRBJ2-5
V: TRBV7-2
DNA: TGTGCCAGCAGCGGGGACAGCCTGGAGACCCAGTACTTC
CDR3: CASSGDSLETQYF

size: -
D: -
J: TRBJ1-2
V: TRBV13
DNA: TGTGCCAGCAGCCGTCGGCCGAACAAACAAGTACTCTATGGCTACACCTTC
CDR3: CASSRRPNKQVLYGYTF

size: -
D: TRBD1
J: TRBJ2-7
V: TRBV7-2
DNA: TGTGCCAGCAGCTACGAGACAGGGGAATTCTACGAGCAGTACTTC
CDR3: CASSYETGEFYEQYF

size: -
D: -
J: TRBJ2-5
V: TRBV29-1
DNA: TGCAGCGTTGAAGATGGGGGGCCGGAGACCCAGTACTTC
CDR3: CSVEDGGPETQYF

size: -
D: TRBD1
J: TRBJ1-2
V: TRBV10-3
DNA: TGTGCCATCAGGGACAGGGAGACGGGTGGCTACACCTTC
CDR3: CAIRDRETGGYTF

size: few
D: -
J: TRBJ1-6
V: TRBV2
DNA: TGTGCCAGCAGAGAGCAGAGCTCCTATAATTCACCCCTCCACTTT
CDR3: CASREQSSYNSPLHF

size: many
D: -
J: TRBJ2-7
V: TRBV7-6
DNA: TGTGCCAGCAGCTTAAGCCGGTCCTACGAGCAGTACTTC
CDR3: CASSLSRSYEQYF

size: -
D: -
J: TRBJ2-7
V: TRBV2
DNA: TGTGCCAGCAGTATGCTATACGAGCAGTACTTC
CDR3: CASSMLYEQYF

size: few
D: -
J: TRBJ1-1
V: TRBV6-5
DNA: TGTGCCAGCAGAGAAACCCAGGACAAAAGGGCTTTCTTT
CDR3: CASRETQDKRAFF

size: few
D: TRBD2
J: TRBJ2-7
V: TRBV11-3
DNA: TGTGCCAGCAGCTGGGTGGGGGAGGGCGAGCAGTACTTC
CDR3: CASSWVGEGEQYF

size: many
D: -
J: TRBJ1-4
V: TRBV12-3/TRBV12-4
DNA: TGTGCCAGCACCGGACAGCTTAATGAAAAACTGTTTTTT
CDR3: CASTGQLNEKLFF

size: many
D: -
J: TRBJ2-5
V: TRBV29-1
DNA: TGCAGCGTTGACGGCGGAGAAGAGACCCAGTACTTC
CDR3: CSVDGGEETQYF

size: -
D: -
J: TRBJ2-7
V: TRBV7-9
DNA: TGTGCCAGCAGGCCTCCCGGGAGCTCCTACGAGCAGTACTTC
CDR3: CASRPPGSSYEQYF

size: -
D: TRBD2
J: TRBJ2-2
V: TRBV10-3
DNA: TGTGCCAGCAGTTTCTTTGGACTAGCGGGAGGTGACGCCGGGGAGCTGTTTTTT
CDR3: CASSFFGLAGGDAGELFF

size: -
D: TRBD1
J: TRBJ1-1
V: TRBV11-2
DNA: TGTGCCAGCAGCTTGGCGGACAGGGTATGGGACACTGAAGCTTTCTTT
CDR3: CASSLADRVWDTEAFF

size: once
D: -
J: TRBJ1-2
V: TRBV19
DNA: TGTGCCAGTGGTCAACAAAGGTTCTATGGCTACACCTTC
CDR3: CASGQQRFYGYTF

size: -
D: TRBD2
J: TRBJ2-5
V: TRBV7-3
DNA: TGTGCCAGCAGCGGGGAACCAGCGGGGGGGATGGAGACCCAGTACTTC
CDR3: CASSGEPAGGMETQYF

size: -
D: -
J: TRBJ2-1
V: TRBV5-5
DNA: TGTGCCAGCAGCTTGAGTACTAGGGGGCAGTTCTTC
CDR3: CASSLSTRGQFF

size: many
D: -
J: TRBJ1-5
V: TRBV12-3/TRBV12-4
DNA: TGTGCCAGCAGTTTAGAAGGTGGAAGGACCCAGCATTTT
CDR3: CASSLEGGRTQHF

size: once
D: -
J: TRBJ2-7
V: TRBV29-1
DNA: TGCAGCTGGACACTTTCATCCTACGAGCAGTACTTC
CDR3: CSWTLSSYEQYF

size: -
D: -
J: TRBJ2-7
V: TRBV7-2
DNA: TGTGCCAGCAGCTCTGGGGGCCGCGAGCAGTACTTC
CDR3: CASSSGGREQYF

size: -
D: -
J: TRBJ1-2
V: TRBV9
DNA: TGTGCCAGCAGCCAAGACAGGCTCTATGGTGGCTACACCTTC
CDR3: CASSQDRLYGGYTF

size: many
D: -
J: TRBJ1-1
V: TRBV15
DNA: TGTGCCACCAGCGGGGGACTGACGAACACTGAAGCTTTCTTT
CDR3: CATSGGLTNTEAFF

size: many
D: -
J: TRBJ2-5
V: TRBV24-1
DNA: TGTGCCACCAGTGATCACCAAGAGACCCAGTACTTC
CDR3: CATSDHQETQYF

size: many
D: -
J: TRBJ1-6
V: TRBV7-2
DNA: TGTGCCAGCAGCGTGTGGGACAAGGGCTCACCCCTCCACTTT
CDR3: CASSVWDKGSPLHF

size: -
D: TRBD1
J: TRBJ1-2
V: TRBV29-1
DNA: TGCAGCGTTGACTACGGAGAGGGACAGAGCTATGGCTACACCTTC
CDR3: CSVDYGEGQSYGYTF

size: -
D: -
J: TRBJ2-2
V: TRBV5-6
DNA: TGTGCCAGCAGCCAAGAGACCGGGACCCAGAACACCGGGGAGCTGTTTTTT
CDR3: CASSQETGTQNTGELFF

size: -
D: -
J: TRBJ1-1
V: TRBV29-1
DNA: TGCAGCGGAACAAAACAGGGCCCGGGGGAAGCTTTCTTT
CDR3: CSGTKQGPGEAFF

size: few
D: -
J: TRBJ2-5
V: TRBV6-6
DNA: TGTGCCAGCAGCATGGACATATCTGAGACCCAGTACTTC
CDR3: CASSMDISETQYF

size: -
D: -
J: TRBJ1-4
V: TRBV7-9
DNA: TGTGCCAGCAGCTTAAGTGGGAACAATGAAAAACTGTTTTTT
CDR3: CASSLSGNNEKLFF

size: -
D: -
J: TRBJ2-7
V: TRBV20-1
DNA: TGCAGTGCTATAGTATACGAGCAGCACTTC
CDR3: CSAIVYEQHF